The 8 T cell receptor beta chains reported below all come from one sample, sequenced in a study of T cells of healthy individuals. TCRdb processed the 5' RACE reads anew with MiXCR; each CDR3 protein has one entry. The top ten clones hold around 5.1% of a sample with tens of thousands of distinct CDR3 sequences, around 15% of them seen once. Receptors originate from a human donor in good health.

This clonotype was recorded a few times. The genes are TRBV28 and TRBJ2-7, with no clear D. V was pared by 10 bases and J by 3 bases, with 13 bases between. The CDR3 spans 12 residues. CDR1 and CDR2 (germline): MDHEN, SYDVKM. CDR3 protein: CATNQENYEQYF. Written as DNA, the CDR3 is TGTGCCACGAACCAGGAGAACTACGAGCAGTACTTC.

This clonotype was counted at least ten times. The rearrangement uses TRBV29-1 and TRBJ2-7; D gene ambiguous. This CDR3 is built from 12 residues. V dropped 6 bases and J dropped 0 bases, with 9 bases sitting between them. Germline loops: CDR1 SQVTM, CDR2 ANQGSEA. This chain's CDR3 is CSVAPGSYEQYF. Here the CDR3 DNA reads TGCAGCGTGGCCCCCGGCTCCTACGAGCAGTACTTC.

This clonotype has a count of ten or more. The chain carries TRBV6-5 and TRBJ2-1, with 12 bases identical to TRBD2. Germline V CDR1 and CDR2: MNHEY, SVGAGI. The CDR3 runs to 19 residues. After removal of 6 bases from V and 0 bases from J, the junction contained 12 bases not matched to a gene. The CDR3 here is CASRRLAGANTRSYNEQFF. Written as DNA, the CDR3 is TGTGCCAGCAGGAGACTAGCGGGGGCTAACACCCGCTCCTACAATGAGCAGTTCTTC.

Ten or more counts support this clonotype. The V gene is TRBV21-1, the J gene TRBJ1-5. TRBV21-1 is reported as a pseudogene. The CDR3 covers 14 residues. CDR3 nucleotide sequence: TGTGCCAGCAGCAAAAAGAGGGCCATCAGTACCCAGCATTTT. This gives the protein CASSKKRAISTQHF.

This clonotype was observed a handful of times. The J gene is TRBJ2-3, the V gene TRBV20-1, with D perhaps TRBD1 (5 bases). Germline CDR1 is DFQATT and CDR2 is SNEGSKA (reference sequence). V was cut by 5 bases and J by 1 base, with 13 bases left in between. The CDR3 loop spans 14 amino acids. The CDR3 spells CSALGLRGTDTQYF. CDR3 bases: TGCAGTGCTTTAGGCCTCAGGGGCACAGATACGCAGTATTTT.

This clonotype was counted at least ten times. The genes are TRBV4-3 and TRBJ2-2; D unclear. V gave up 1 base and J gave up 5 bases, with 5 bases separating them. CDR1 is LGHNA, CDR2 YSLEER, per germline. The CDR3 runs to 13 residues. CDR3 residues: CASSQAGTGELFF. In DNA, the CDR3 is TGCGCCAGCAGCCAAGCGGGTACCGGGGAGCTGTTTTTT.

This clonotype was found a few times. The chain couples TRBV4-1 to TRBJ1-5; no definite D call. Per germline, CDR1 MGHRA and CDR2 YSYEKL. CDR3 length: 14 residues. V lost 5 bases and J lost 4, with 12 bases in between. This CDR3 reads CASSIRGTNQPQHF. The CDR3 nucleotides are TGCGCCAGCAGCATTCGGGGAACAAATCAGCCCCAGCATTTT.

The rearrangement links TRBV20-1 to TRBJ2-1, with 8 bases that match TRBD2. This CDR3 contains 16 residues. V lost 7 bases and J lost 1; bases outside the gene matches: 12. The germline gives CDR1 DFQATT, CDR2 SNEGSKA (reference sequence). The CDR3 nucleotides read TGCAGTGTTGTGGCGTATACGGGGGGGTCCTACAATGAGCAGTTCTTC. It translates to CSVVAYTGGSYNEQFF.